This TCR beta chain was documented in a study of regulatory T cells in long-lasting Graves disease. General observations from the study: New patients shared 966 public clonotypes, and persistent patients shared more, with around 2,600.

The time point: persistent/refractory GD, antithyroid drugs over 5 years with positive TRAb. TCR sequences were obtained from RNA taken from PBMCs. Arm-PCR of CDR3 regions and iRepertoire HTBI primers were the basis on which TCR beta libraries were built. Each CDR3 protein is one row after TCRdb ran MiXCR on the multiplex PCR reads. The sample has approximately 380,000 distinct CDR3 sequences, less than 25% seen once. This clonotype was detected ten times or more. No antigen is known for it. CDR1 and CDR2 (germline): MNHNS, SASEGT. CDR3 length equals 16 residues. Trimming took 2 bases from V and 15 from J; bases not matched to a gene: 16.

The chain has TRBV6-1 and TRBJ1-5, with 10 bases matching TRBD1. This specimen consisted of peripheral blood mononuclear cells (PBMCs), obtained when the disease was refractory, from a patient treated with antithyroid drugs. This receptor was obtained from a female donor with Graves disease. The CDR3 region has the DNA TGTGCCAGCAGTGAAAGAATCCCCCCCGGACAGGGGGGGTGGCATTTT. It specifies CASSERIPPGQGGWHF.